The subject of this entry is one T cell receptor (beta chain). These data are taken from a study of blood T cell repertoires in COVID-19. Study summary: Material from acute and convalescent COVID-19 was sourced from the United States, Italy and Spain. The analysed material was cDNA or gDNA that came from T cells, B-cell-depleted T cells, or PBMCs.

V was pared by 4 bases and J by 2 bases, with 7 bases of the junction left unmatched. This CDR3 is 17 amino acids long. Germline loops: CDR1 LGHDT, CDR2 YNNKEL (reference sequence). Original processing notes: Cell counts per sample came from amplifying reference gene primers. Here immunoSEQ multiplex PCR was the method, and the copy in TCRdb shows in-frame clones only, minus some. The DNA was the basis for D and trimming; V, J and clone size are from that table. The sample holds roughly 230,000 clones, 65% to 90% seen once. This receptor was obtained from a woman in her 50s with acute or convalescent COVID-19. The rearrangement links TRBV3-1 (or the pseudogene TRBV3-2) to TRBJ2-3, with 12 positions matching TRBD2. Sequencing was carried out using peripheral blood. The CDR3: CASSLRTSGDFTDTQYF. As DNA, the CDR3 is TGTGCCAGCAGCCTACGGACTAGCGGGGACTTCACAGATACGCAGTATTTT.